This record concerns one TCR beta chain sequence. The data belong to a study of shared clonotypes between healthy human individuals. The authors ran the assay at deep level. The assay was immunoSEQ multiplex PCR, and TCRdb's table has in-frame clones only and misses some. The sample includes 490,000 or so clones, 70% to 85% seen only once; the top ten take about 12%. The germline V and J ends were trimmed by 0 bases and 6 bases, with 14 bases remaining between them. CDR1 is SGHDN and CDR2 is FVKESK in the germline V gene. This CDR3 spans 16 amino acids. V gene TRBV14 combines with J gene TRBJ2-2; D is possibly TRBD1 or TRBD2 (5 bases each). The sequencing sample was made of PBMCs. The sequence derives from a woman aged 40 to 49 in good health. Some clones in this sample may be carry-over from other donors' samples. CDR3 in amino acids: CASSQEAREFAGELFF. The CDR3 DNA reads as TGTGCCAGCAGCCAAGAAGCCAGGGAGTTTGCCGGGGAGCTGTTTTTT.